The entry below describes one T cell receptor (beta chain). What antigen it recognizes has not been identified. There are no base qualities to consult, and no much larger clone falls within one base. The time point tag for this specimen amounts to: about 28 days (+/-7) after the second vaccine dose. AZD1222 recipients with second doses at about 4 weeks or about 12 weeks were pooled, because spike-specific TCR depth and breadth did not differ between schedules. Samples from vaccinated people were obtained from the UK trials COV001 and COV002, which included a single-blind randomized controlled phase 2/3 trial of AZD1222 (ChAdOx1 nCoV-19) in healthy adults. For TCRbeta chain sequencing, PBMC samples were collected from trial participants at day 0 and at day 28 after the second dose. These data originate in a study of T cell responses to AZD1222 COVID-19 vaccine (dated by TCRdb to about 2021). A note on the overall study: A total of 233 trial participants underwent TCR sequencing, of whom 200 to 220 received two doses of AZD1222 and around 25 received two doses of the MenACWY control vaccine. Trial participants were enrolled by age into 18-55, 56-69 and 70-plus year subgroups, with roughly 160, 29 and 62 TCR-sequenced participants respectively.

Overall study outcomes, separate from this receptor: The vaccine-associated CD4 TCRs covered the entire spike protein, and the dominant responses fell in regions 160-218 and 743-854. Only a handful of AZD1222 recipients were SARS-CoV-2 seropositive at baseline, limiting conclusions about previously exposed vaccinees. In the small 56-69-year group, the increase in depth fell short of significance, most likely because of low power. Participants were mostly white British and included more females than males, and it was suggested by the authors that clonal diversity may have been underestimated. After two AZD1222 doses, both the breadth and the depth of spike-specific TCRs were significantly higher than at day 0 and than in MenACWY recipients. Reportedly, close to half of the unique spike-specific TCRs recognized epitopes lying outside the regions that are mutated in the B.1.351 and B.1.1.7 variants. No day 14 peak-response samples were available, so repertoires were characterized only after the peak T cell response.

The CDR3 regions of human TCRbeta chains were analyzed by immunosequencing. In the paper's pipeline: TCRs in the repertoires were compared against a reference library of SARS-CoV-2-specific TCRs that had been generated with the MIRA antigen-specificity platform. Breadth meant the fraction of unique TCRs that were SARS-CoV-2-associated, whereas depth meant the fraction of total T cells that were SARS-CoV-2-associated. Using the MIRA data, each spike-specific TCR was mapped to the spike region that the TCR reacts to and placed in a CD4 or CD8 class. Log10-transformed breadth and depth values were compared by one-way ANOVA with Sidak's multiple comparisons tests. TCRdb re-hosts the immuneACCESS table, in-frame sequences only. Its copies lack some clones; in the studies checked, an unresolved V gene accounts for under half of them, and the cause for the rest is not known. V, J and clone size are those of that table, while D and trimming were read from the DNA. A total of about 54,000 clones appear in this sample, 89% of them only once. Roughly 14% of the sample is in the top ten clones.

Taken from cysteine to phenylalanine, the CDR3 has 15 residues. Only the CDR3 region is kept as DNA, spanning 45 bases read in frame from base 1. V gives up 6 bases and J gives up 1 base, and the segment between their germline ends measures 16 bases. CDR1 and CDR2, per the germline V gene (reference sequence), are LNHDA and SQIVND. Sequenced material: peripheral blood, taken 28 days after the second AZD1222 dose. The clonotype comes from an adult who received the AZD1222 COVID-19 vaccine. The chain employs TRBV19 and TRBJ2-7, with no reliable assignment of the D segment. The nucleotides are TGTGCCAGTAGCTCCTCGGCAGCAACTTCCTACGAGCAGTACTTC. Translated, this is CASSSSAATSYEQYF. The reference TRBV19 and TRBJ2-7 proteins fill in what lies around the CDR3, so the full variable domain reads DGGITQSPKYLFRKEGQNVTLSCEQNLNHDAMYWYRQDPGQGLRLIYYSQIVNDFQKGDIAEGYSVSREKKESFPLTVTSAQKNPTAFYLCASSSSAATSYEQYFGPGTRLTVT.